This T cell receptor (beta chain) was recovered during a study of cytomegalovirus exposure and HLA in healthy donors. Study-level results: Researchers had no immune exposure information except CMV serostatus available.

Germline CDR1 and CDR2: SGHDT and YYEEEE. This CDR3 has 18 amino acids. Trimming cost V 4 bases and J 4 bases; bases outside gene matches: 13. Comments on this clone: Its target is unknown.

PCR used 60 Vbeta primers and 13 Jbeta primers. Generated by immunoSEQ multiplex PCR, the TCRdb table keeps only in-frame clones and is missing some. The sample records more than 95,000 clones, 76% being singletons. This TCR came from a young woman in good health and CMV-seropositive. This chain links TRBV5-6 with TRBJ2-1; 11 nucleotides agree with TRBD2. The specimen sequenced was PBMCs. The CDR3 nucleotides read TGTGCCAGCAGCCCCTTCGGGAAAGGACTAGCGGGTTACAATGAGCAGTTCTTC. Its protein product is CASSPFGKGLAGYNEQFF.